Following are 13 T cell receptor beta chains from one sample sequenced in a study of T cells in Graves' hyperthyroidism and ophthalmopathy. TCR beta CDR3 region amplification was performed from RNA transcripts. Carried out on the TCR CDR3, a first-round RT-PCR used the HTBI primer set. TCRdb passed the multiplex PCR reads through MiXCR, listing each CDR3 protein once. The sample has approximately 95,000 distinct CDR3 sequences; 35% to 45% are singletons. Source material: peripheral blood or thyroid tissue (not recorded which). All receptors derive from a woman younger than 45 with Graves' hyperthyroidism.

This clonotype occurred many times. The DNA of the CDR3 is TGTGCCAGCAGCTTGGATCGAGATACGCAGTATTTT. Amino acid sequence: CASSLDRDTQYF. This sequence joins TRBV5-6 and TRBJ2-3; no firm D call. Germline V CDR1 and CDR2: SGHDT, YYEEEE. This CDR3 spans 12 amino acids. The V end was cut by 0 bases, the J end by 5 bases, with 4 bases between. Combining the CDR3 with reference TRBV5-6 and TRBJ2-3 gives the whole variable domain DAGVTQSPTHLIKTRGQQVTLRCSPKSGHDTVSWYQQALGQGPQFIFQYYEEEERQRGNFPDRFSGHQFPNYSSELNVNALLLGDSALYLCASSLDRDTQYFGPGTRLTVL.

This clonotype has a count of ten or more. The gene calls are TRBV5-1 and TRBJ2-7; 7 bases match TRBD1. In germline, CDR1 is SGHRS, CDR2 YFSETQ. The CDR3 extends over 13 amino acids. The V and J ends lost 7 bases and 3 bases, in that order; junction bases with no gene match: 7. The DNA of the CDR3 is TGCGCCAGCGGGGGACAGAGTAACTACGAGCAGTACTTC. Translating it yields CASGGQSNYEQYF.

J is TRBJ1-2 and V is TRBV12-3 or TRBV12-4; the D gene is possibly TRBD1 (6 bases). The ends were cut back, 6 bases at V and 4 bases at J, with 15 bases in the middle. The CDR3 covers 14 residues. CDR3 loop: CASRMPGGGYGYTF. In DNA form, the CDR3 reads TGTGCCAGCAGGATGCCGGGGGGCGGCTATGGCTACACCTTC.

Regarding this clonotype: A much more abundant neighbour one base away suggests this may be a read error. The rearrangement joins TRBV28 to TRBJ2-7; the D gene is possibly TRBD2 (5 bases). Trimming left V 5 bases short and J 7 bases short, with 18 bases between. This CDR3 spans 14 amino acids. Germline V gene lookup returns CDR1 MDHEN and CDR2 SYDVKM. The DNA of the CDR3 is TGTGCCAGCAGTATAGGGCGGGTCGTGGGGGAGCAGTACTTC. Protein product: CASSIGRVVGEQYF. Filled out from reference TRBV28 and TRBJ2-7, the complete variable domain reads DVKVTQSSRYLVKRTGEKVFLECVQDMDHENMFWYRQDPGLGLRLIYFSYDVKMKEKGDIPEGYSVSREKKERFSLILESASTNQTSMYLCASSIGRVVGEQYFGPGTRLTVT.

This clonotype was observed a single time. The J gene is TRBJ1-2, the V gene TRBV7-9, with D perhaps matching TRBD1 (6 bases). The V gene's germline CDR1 is SEHNR and CDR2 FQNEAQ (reference sequence). Trimming shortened V by 4 bases and J by 8 bases, and 14 bases separated the two germline ends. The CDR3 runs to 13 residues. CDR3 residues: CASSSRQGRGYTF. CDR3 bases: TGTGCCAGCAGCTCGAGGCAGGGGAGAGGCTACACCTTC.

The chain combines TRBV29-1 with TRBJ2-5, with 7 bases identical to TRBD1. Looked up from germline, CDR1 is SQVTM and CDR2 is ANQGSEA. V lost 7 bases to trimming and J lost 3 bases; unmatched junction nucleotides: 8. This CDR3 contains 13 residues. The CDR3 protein is CSAQGTAEETQYF. The CDR3 bases are TGCAGCGCACAGGGGACGGCAGAAGAGACCCAGTACTTC.

In DNA form, the CDR3 reads TGTGCCATCAGTGGGGAGTTCGGCAGGGGGCTGAATGAAGCTTTCTTT. As protein: CAISGEFGRGLNEAFF. V gene TRBV10-3 combines with J gene TRBJ1-1; TRBD1 matches 8 bases. Germline V lookup: CDR1 ENHRY, CDR2 SYGVKD. There are 16 residues in the CDR3. With 4 bases clipped from V and 7 bases from J, the junction kept 14 bases outside the gene matches.

In its sample, this clonotype was seen many times. The chain links TRBV10-1 to TRBJ1-5; a possible D gene is TRBD1 (6 bases). Germline CDR1 reads WNHNN; CDR2 reads SYGVQD (reference sequence). The ends were cut back, 6 bases at V and 2 bases at J, with 14 bases in the middle. The CDR3 loop spans 15 amino acids. The CDR3 reads CASRSPGEGNQPQHF. CDR3 sequence (DNA): TGCGCCAGCAGATCTCCAGGGGAAGGCAATCAGCCCCAGCATTTT.

The chain is built from TRBV24-1 and TRBJ2-7; no firm D call. The CDR3 extends over 15 amino acids. The V end lost 3 bases, the J end lost 0 bases, and 11 bases lay between the germline ends. The germline CDR1 and CDR2 sequences are KGHDR and SFDVKD. This chain's CDR3 is CATSDPSRASYEQYF. In DNA form, the CDR3 reads TGTGCCACCAGTGATCCGTCCCGGGCCTCCTACGAGCAGTACTTC.

Comment on this clonotype: Since no conserved phenylalanine or tryptophan closes the CDR3, a read error is the likely cause. The chain has TRBV7-3 and TRBJ1-1; D gene ambiguous. Germline CDR1 and CDR2: SGHTA and FQGTGA. Deletions cut 0 bases from V and 3 bases from J, with 5 bases between. The CDR3 is made up of 13 amino acids. CDR3 in DNA: TGTGCCAGCAGCTTAACGGTGTACACTGAAGCTTTCCTT. Its protein product is CASSLTVYTEAFL.

This clonotype was recorded many times. This sequence joins TRBV7-9 and TRBJ1-1; 9 bases map to TRBD1. V was clipped by 5 bases and J by 8 bases; unmatched bases: 15. Per the germline V gene, CDR1 is SEHNR and CDR2 is FQNEAQ (reference sequence). CDR3 length: 16 residues. The CDR3 spells CASSRGTGTFLGEAFF. The DNA for the CDR3 is TGTGCCAGCAGCCGTGGGACAGGGACATTCCTTGGGGAAGCTTTCTTT.

In this sample, this clonotype turned up many times. The gene calls are TRBV19 and TRBJ2-6; D possibly uses TRBD1 or TRBD2 (5 bases each). The CDR3 extends over 14 amino acids. Trimming took 7 bases from V and 4 from J, leaving 11 bases between them. Looked up from germline, CDR1 is LNHDA and CDR2 is SQIVND (reference sequence). The CDR3 DNA reads as TGTGCCAGTACAGGGACGGTGGGGGCCAACGTCCTGACTTTC. Translation: CASTGTVGANVLTF. Filled out from reference TRBV19 and TRBJ2-6, the complete variable domain reads DGGITQSPKYLFRKEGQNVTLSCEQNLNHDAMYWYRQDPGQGLRLIYYSQIVNDFQKGDIAEGYSVSREKKESFPLTVTSAQKNPTAFYLCASTGTVGANVLTFGAGSRLTVL.

This clonotype came up many times. The gene calls are TRBV24-1 and TRBJ2-2; possibly TRBD2 for D (5 bases). CDR3 length: 14 residues. The ends were cut back, 6 bases at V and 2 bases at J, with 9 bases in the middle. Germline CDR1 is KGHDR and CDR2 is SFDVKD. The CDR3 is CATSFGGNTGELFF. The CDR3 DNA reads TGTGCCACCAGTTTTGGAGGTAACACCGGGGAGCTGTTTTTT.